The clone carrying this TCR beta chain was recorded once. The antigen is undetermined. The data belong to a study of shared clonotypes between healthy human individuals. On the study more broadly: Used for every donor were three CD4 naive, three CD4 memory, two CD8 naive and one CD8 memory plate.

Only Caucasian adults living in Nashville, Tennessee made up the donor group. Overall study findings and caveats: The study drew on few donors, limiting represented genetic and exposure-history diversity.

Produced via immunoSEQ multiplex PCR; TCRdb's table is partial and in-frame only. The sample yields 550,000 to 850,000 clones, around 70% seen once. V was clipped by 0 bases and J by 8 bases; unmatched bases: 8. Germline V gene sequence: CDR1 SGHDT, CDR2 YYEEEE. The length of the CDR3 is 15 residues. Sequencing used memory CD4+ T cells sorted from blood. Regarding subset: CD45RA-negative fraction. This chain uses TRBV5-6 with TRBJ2-3, with 8 bases fitting TRBD2. This sequence was found in a woman aged 30 to 39 in good health. CDR3 nucleotide sequence: TGTGCCAGCAGCTTGGTCCTAGCGGGTCTCCGTACGCAGTATTTT. Its protein product is CASSLVLAGLRTQYF.